A single sample gave rise to the 31 T cell receptor beta chains below, sequenced in a study of blood T cell repertoires in COVID-19. The assay was immunoSEQ multiplex PCR, and TCRdb's table has in-frame clones only and misses some. This sample has about 180,000 clones, with roughly 80% found just once. The sample was PBMCs or T cells enriched from blood (not recorded which). These TCRs come from a woman in her 50s who had recovered from COVID-19.

The chain links TRBV9 to TRBJ1-4; maybe TRBD1 (6 bases). The V end lost 4 bases, the J end lost 3 bases, and 13 bases lay between the germline ends. Germline lookup yields CDR1 SGDLS and CDR2 YYNGEE. CDR3 length: 15 residues. Here the CDR3 DNA reads TGTGCCAGCAGCACTCGGGACACCGCTAATGAAAAACTGTTTTTT. Translating gives CASSTRDTANEKLFF. Full variable domain (rest looked up from reference TRBV9 and TRBJ1-4): DSGVTQTPKHLITATGQRVTLRCSPRSGDLSVYWYQQSLDQGLQFLIQYYNGEERAKGNILERFSAQQFPDLHSELNLSSLELGDSALYFCASSTRDTANEKLFFGSGTQLSVL.

The J gene is TRBJ2-3, the V gene TRBV5-1; possibly TRBD2 for D (6 bases). The germline CDR1 and CDR2 sequences are SGHRS and YFSETQ. Trimming removed 0 bases at V and 3 bases at J, with 8 bases between. The CDR3 runs to 14 residues. CDR3 sequence reads: CASSLGRVTDTQYF. The CDR3 nucleotides read TGCGCCAGCAGCTTGGGGAGGGTAACAGATACGCAGTATTTT.

The sample holds one count of this clone. The rearrangement uses TRBV27 and TRBJ2-7; D may be TRBD1 (7 bases). Trimming pared 5 bases from V and 6 bases from J, leaving 23 bases between. CDR3 length: 16 residues. Germline-derived CDR1 and CDR2 are MNHEY and SMNVEV (reference sequence). CDR3 amino acids: CASSLRRGPGGSEQYF. DNA for the CDR3: TGTGCCAGCAGTCTCCGCCGGGGACCAGGGGGGAGCGAGCAGTACTTC.

V usage is TRBV7-8 and J usage is TRBJ1-4; D call uncertain. Germline V gene data show CDR1 as SGHVS and CDR2 as FQNEAQ. V was cut by 0 bases and J by 8 bases, with 13 bases left in between. The CDR3 runs 15 residues. CDR3 amino acids: CASSLAGGGGEKLFF. The CDR3 bases are TGTGCCAGCAGCTTAGCAGGAGGTGGCGGGGAAAAACTGTTTTTT.

This clone turned up a few times. The sample has other DNA sequences that encode this CDR3 too. J is TRBJ2-1 and V is TRBV28, with D possibly matching TRBD2 (5 bases). Germline lookup yields CDR1 MDHEN and CDR2 SYDVKM. The germline V and J ends were trimmed by 6 bases and 3 bases, with 12 bases remaining between them. The CDR3 is 14 residues long. The CDR3 DNA sequence: TGTGCCAGCAGCCCACTAGATCTCTACAATGAGCAGTTCTTC. The encoded protein is CASSPLDLYNEQFF.

The rearrangement links TRBV25-1 to TRBJ1-1; unclear D gene. CDR1 and CDR2 (germline): MGHDK, SYGVNS. Trimming removed 4 bases from V and 7 bases from J, with 7 bases in between. The CDR3 loop spans 11 amino acids. CDR3: CASSVAGEAFF. CDR3 nucleotide sequence: TGTGCCAGCAGTGTGGCGGGTGAAGCTTTCTTT.

The chain couples TRBV11-2 to TRBJ2-1; a weak D match, TRBD2 (6 bases). Trimming left V 5 bases short and J 1 base short, with 12 bases between. Germline V gene data show CDR1 as SGHAT and CDR2 as FQNNGV. The CDR3 length is 15 residues. The CDR3 sequence is CASSLSGTSYNEQFF. The CDR3 coding sequence is TGTGCCAGCAGCCTTAGCGGTACGTCCTACAATGAGCAGTTCTTC.

The chain employs TRBV7-3 and TRBJ2-3, with 9 bases fitting TRBD1. The germline V gene has CDR1 SGHTA and CDR2 FQGTGA. The CDR3 totals 14 residues. V shed 8 bases, J shed 8 bases, and the junction held 11 bases outside the gene matches. CDR3 nucleotides: TGTGCCAGCCAAGCCCGGGACAGGGAGGGTACGCAGTATTTT. The encoded protein is CASQARDREGTQYF.

This chain connects TRBV28 to TRBJ1-1; D is ambiguous. CDR1 is MDHEN and CDR2 is SYDVKM in the germline V gene. This CDR3 is built from 11 residues. V lost 7 bases to trimming and J lost 2 bases, with 5 bases between them. In DNA form, the CDR3 reads TGTGCCAGCATTATTAACACTGAAGCTTTCTTT. This translates into CASIINTEAFF.

The chain joins TRBV3-1 (or the pseudogene TRBV3-2) to TRBJ2-7; 9 bases fit TRBD1. This CDR3 spans 15 amino acids. Germline-derived CDR1 and CDR2 are LGHDT and YNNKEL (reference sequence). Trimming at V came to 4 bases and at J to 0 bases, leaving 4 bases not matched to a gene. This CDR3 is CASSLQGANSYEQYF. In nucleotides, the CDR3 is TGTGCCAGCAGCCTACAGGGGGCCAACTCCTACGAGCAGTACTTC.

The CDR3 DNA is TGTGCCAGCAGCCAAATGTCGACAGGGTCCTACGAGCAGTACTTC. Amino acid sequence: CASSQMSTGSYEQYF. This chain joins TRBV28 and TRBJ2-7, with 7 bases identical to TRBD1. Germline loops: CDR1 MDHEN, CDR2 SYDVKM. The CDR3 runs to 15 residues. Trimming took 6 bases from V and 1 from J; bases not matched to a gene: 9.

The V call is TRBV5-1, the J call TRBJ1-2, with 7 bases matching TRBD1. The CDR3 totals 18 residues. CDR1 is SGHRS and CDR2 is YFSETQ in the germline V gene. Germline trimming cut 2 bases from V and 0 bases from J; bases unmatched to any gene: 13. The CDR3 DNA reads TGCGCCAGCAGCTTTGGTGGCAGGGGGGCAGACACTAACTATGGCTACACCTTC. Its translation: CASSFGGRGADTNYGYTF. The entire variable domain, with the rest obtained from reference TRBV5-1 and TRBJ1-2, is as follows: KAGVTQTPRYLIKTRGQQVTLSCSPISGHRSVSWYQQTPGQGLQFLFEYFSETQRNKGNFPGRFSGRQFSNSRSEMNVSTLELGDSALYLCASSFGGRGADTNYGYTFGSGTRLTVV.

This clone was counted many times. This chain links TRBV7-3 with TRBJ2-1, with a tentative D call TRBD2 (6 bases). Trimming left V 0 bases short and J 9 bases short, with 12 bases between. This CDR3 has 14 amino acids. In germline, CDR1 is SGHTA, CDR2 FQGTGA. The CDR3 nucleotides read TGTGCCAGCAGCTTAACGTTCGCGGGAACTGAGCAGTTCTTC. Its translation: CASSLTFAGTEQFF.

This chain connects TRBV4-2 to TRBJ2-1; 13 bases align to TRBD2. Germline lookup yields CDR1 LGHNA and CDR2 YNFKEQ. This CDR3 is built from 16 residues. The V and J ends lost 3 bases and 3 bases, in that order; junction bases with no gene match: 2. The CDR3 sequence is CASSQGLAGFYNEQFF. The CDR3 bases are TGTGCCAGCAGCCAGGGACTAGCGGGGTTCTACAATGAGCAGTTCTTC.

The V and J genes are TRBV7-8 and TRBJ2-1; 10 bases match TRBD2. CDR1 is SGHVS, CDR2 FQNEAQ, per germline. The CDR3 is 14 residues long. V shed 8 bases and J 4 bases; nucleotides not matched to a gene: 5. CDR3 sequence (DNA): TGTGCCAGCGTACGGACTAGCGGATACAATGAGCAGTTCTTC. Translated: CASVRTSGYNEQFF.

The J gene is TRBJ1-1, the V gene TRBV23-1; no definite D call. TRBV23-1 is designated an ORF whose function remains uncertain. Trimming stripped 7 bases from V and 4 bases from J, with 16 bases between. The CDR3 has 14 residues. The CDR3 DNA reads as TGCGCCAGCACTTCGAACCCGGCGGGCACTGAAGCTTTCTTT. It yields the protein CASTSNPAGTEAFF.

The V call is TRBV6-5, the J call TRBJ1-2, with 9 bases fitting TRBD1. The ends lost 0 bases at V and 14 bases at J; junction bases unmatched: 7. Germline CDR1 MNHEY, CDR2 SVGAGI. The CDR3 loop spans 13 amino acids. CDR3 loop: CASSYSGDRVDTF. Written as DNA, the CDR3 is TGTGCCAGCAGTTACTCAGGGGACAGGGTGGATACCTTC.

The chain is built from TRBV25-1 and TRBJ2-6; 8 bases align to TRBD1. Trimming cost V 1 base and J 3 bases; bases outside gene matches: 2. Looked up from germline, CDR1 is MGHDK and CDR2 is SYGVNS. The CDR3 consists of 16 residues. In DNA form, the CDR3 reads TGTGCCAGCAGTGAATTCGGGACAGGTGGGGCCAACGTCCTGACTTTC. Translating gives CASSEFGTGGANVLTF.

This clone was seen just once. The chain combines TRBV11-1 with TRBJ2-3, with D possibly TRBD2 on 6 matching bases. The CDR3 covers 16 residues. CDR1 and CDR2 (germline): SGHAT, FQDESV (reference sequence). V shed 2 bases and J shed 2 bases, with 14 bases lying between them. The CDR3 sequence: CASSLSPGSPTDTQYF. The CDR3 coding sequence is TGTGCCAGCAGCTTATCCCCCGGGAGTCCCACAGATACGCAGTATTTT.

The CDR3 spells CASQGRTDYEQYF. DNA for the CDR3: TGTGCCAGCCAAGGACGGACTGACTACGAGCAGTACTTC. The gene calls are TRBV28 and TRBJ2-7; a weak D match, TRBD2 (5 bases). This CDR3 is 13 amino acids long. Trimming took 8 bases from V and 3 from J, leaving 14 bases between them. Germline V gene sequence: CDR1 MDHEN, CDR2 SYDVKM.

The chain links TRBV28 to TRBJ1-2; D is uncertain. Trimming cost V 10 bases and J 7 bases, with 13 bases left between them. Germline V gene lookup returns CDR1 MDHEN and CDR2 SYDVKM. This CDR3 is 11 amino acids long. DNA for the CDR3: TGTGCCACCGAAAGACTCGGTGGCTACACCTTC. Its translation is CATERLGGYTF.

The chain links TRBV10-3 to TRBJ1-1; the D is unclear. V lost 6 bases to trimming and J lost 6 bases, with 14 bases between them. This CDR3 contains 13 residues. CDR1 and CDR2 (germline): ENHRY, SYGVKD. The CDR3 loop is CAISGLQVAEAFF. The DNA of the CDR3 is TGTGCCATCAGCGGACTCCAGGTAGCTGAAGCTTTCTTT.

The CDR3 coding sequence is TGTGCCAGTAGTATCGCTAGCGGGAGGGGCTACAATGAGCAGTTCTTC. Translating it yields CASSIASGRGYNEQFF. This chain uses TRBV19 with TRBJ2-1, with 12 bases fitting TRBD2. V shed 3 bases and J 3 bases; nucleotides not matched to a gene: 3. CDR1 and CDR2 from the germline V gene are LNHDA and SQIVND (reference sequence). There are 16 residues in the CDR3.

This clone was detected only once. This chain links TRBV28 with TRBJ2-7; TRBD2 matches 15 bases. This CDR3 comprises 16 residues. Germline V gene data show CDR1 as MDHEN and CDR2 as SYDVKM. V lost 10 bases and J lost 2; bases outside the gene matches: 9. CDR3 nucleotide sequence: TGTGCCACCGGGACTAGCGGGAGGCAAAACCCCTACGAGCAGTACTTC. It translates to CATGTSGRQNPYEQYF.

This clone has only a few counts. The chain employs TRBV5-5 and TRBJ2-6; no definite D call. In germline, CDR1 is SGHKS, CDR2 YYEKEE (reference sequence). The CDR3 consists of 15 residues. V lost 2 bases and J lost 0, with 6 bases in between. The CDR3 reads CASSFPSSGANVLTF. CDR3 coding DNA: TGTGCCAGCAGCTTTCCTAGCTCTGGGGCCAACGTCCTGACTTTC. Full variable domain (rest looked up from reference TRBV5-5 and TRBJ2-6): DAGVTQSPTHLIKTRGQQVTLRCSPISGHKSVSWYQQVLGQGPQFIFQYYEKEERGRGNFPDRFSARQFPNYSSELNVNALLLGDSALYLCASSFPSSGANVLTFGAGSRLTVL.

This clone was counted a few times. The rearrangement links TRBV27 to TRBJ1-2; possibly TRBD1 for D (6 bases). This CDR3 has 12 amino acids. Trimming removed 5 bases at V and 5 bases at J, with 9 bases between. CDR1 MNHEY and CDR2 SMNVEV come from the germline V gene (reference sequence). CDR3 bases: TGTGCCAGCAGTACCGGACAGTATGGCTACACCTTC. Its translation: CASSTGQYGYTF.

The chain recombines TRBV19 with TRBJ2-6, with D possibly matching TRBD2 (6 bases). The CDR3 is made up of 17 amino acids. Trimming took off 11 bases at V and 0 bases at J, with 20 bases between the two ends. Germline V gives CDR1 LNHDA, CDR2 SQIVND (reference sequence). The CDR3 DNA follows: TGTGCCTCTCGGGATGGGGGGTCCCCCTCTGGGGCCAACGTCCTGACTTTC. This translates into CASRDGGSPSGANVLTF.

This clone was seen just once. The V and J genes are TRBV29-1 and TRBJ2-7, with TRBD1 identical over 9 bases. Germline CDR1 and CDR2: SQVTM and ANQGSEA. Losses at the gene ends were 8 bases for V and 1 base for J; bases not matched to a gene: 12. This CDR3 has 15 residues. The CDR3 DNA reads TGCAGCTTCAAAGCCGGGACAGGGTATTCCTACGAGCAGTACTTC. This translates into CSFKAGTGYSYEQYF.

This sequence joins TRBV5-6 and TRBJ1-2, with 9 bases that match TRBD1. The V gene's germline CDR1 is SGHDT and CDR2 YYEEEE. The CDR3 contains 14 residues. V trimming: 0 bases; J trimming: 6 bases; junction bases outside the gene matches: 3. This chain's CDR3 is CASSLGGTGNGYTF. In DNA form, the CDR3 reads TGTGCCAGCAGCTTGGGGGGGACAGGGAATGGCTACACCTTC.

The J gene is TRBJ2-3, the V gene TRBV11-3, with D maybe TRBD1 (8 bases). The germline CDR1 and CDR2 sequences are SGHNT and YENEEA. This CDR3 spans 14 amino acids. V gave up 5 bases and J gave up 6 bases, with 15 bases separating them. CDR3 nucleotides: TGTGCCAGCAGCAGGACAGGGAGGGGGGATACGCAGTATTTT. It codes for CASSRTGRGDTQYF.

This chain connects TRBV7-9 to TRBJ2-5; D unresolved. The CDR3 loop spans 13 amino acids. Germline CDR1 is SEHNR and CDR2 is FQNEAQ (reference sequence). Trimming took off 5 bases at V and 4 bases at J, with 11 bases between the two ends. The DNA of the CDR3 is TGTGCCAGCAGCACCGACCGGAGAGAGACCCAGTACTTC. Its translation: CASSTDRRETQYF.